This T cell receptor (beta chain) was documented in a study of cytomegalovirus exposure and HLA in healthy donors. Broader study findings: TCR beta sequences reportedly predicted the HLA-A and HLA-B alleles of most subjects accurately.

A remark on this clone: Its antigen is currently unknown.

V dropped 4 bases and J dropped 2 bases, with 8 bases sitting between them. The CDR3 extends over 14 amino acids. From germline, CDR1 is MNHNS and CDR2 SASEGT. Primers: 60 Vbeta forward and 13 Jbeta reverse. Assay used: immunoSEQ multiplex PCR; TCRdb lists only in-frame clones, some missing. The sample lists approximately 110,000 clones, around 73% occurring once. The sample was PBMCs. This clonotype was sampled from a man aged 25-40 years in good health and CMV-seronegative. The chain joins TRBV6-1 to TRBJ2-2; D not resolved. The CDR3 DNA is TGTGCCAGCAGTGCCGTAGATAACACCGGGGAGCTGTTTTTT. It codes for CASSAVDNTGELFF.